Listed below are T cell receptor beta chains from one sample, sequenced in a study of shared clonotypes between healthy human individuals. Libraries were prepared by immunoSEQ multiplex PCR; TCRdb keeps only in-frame clonotypes and omits some of them. The table has roughly 510,000 clones, roughly 79% seen once. Sequencing used PBMCs. The receptors originated from a woman between 40 and 55 years old in good health. Some clones in this sample may be carry-over from other donors' samples. The CDR3 runs from the conserved cysteine through the conserved F or W. Each record gives: D gene, J gene, CDR3 length, clone size, V gene, CDR3 protein, CDR3 DNA. The D gene is left open where the match is weak. Clone size is not always given. Where it is, it says once, few, many or a class for expanded clones.

d_call: TRBD2; j_call: TRBJ2-7; cdr3_length: 15; clone_size: NA; v_call: TRBV7-9; cdr3_aa: CASTTMGGPTYEQYF; cdr3_nt: TGTGCCAGCACTACGATGGGAGGGCCCACCTACGAGCAGTACTTC
d_call: NA; j_call: TRBJ2-7; cdr3_length: 13; clone_size: NA; v_call: TRBV4-2; cdr3_aa: CASSQDTVGEQYF; cdr3_nt: TGTGCCAGCAGCCAAGATACAGTCGGGGAGCAGTACTTC
d_call: NA; j_call: TRBJ1-2; cdr3_length: 13; clone_size: NA; v_call: TRBV7-9; cdr3_aa: CASSTRGLNGYTF; cdr3_nt: TGTGCCAGCAGCACACGGGGGTTGAATGGCTACACCTTC
d_call: NA; j_call: TRBJ1-4; cdr3_length: 13; clone_size: NA; v_call: TRBV6-6; cdr3_aa: CASSYSRNEKLFF; cdr3_nt: TGTGCCAGCAGTTACTCGAGGAATGAAAAACTGTTTTTT
d_call: NA; j_call: TRBJ2-7; cdr3_length: 14; clone_size: NA; v_call: TRBV6-1; cdr3_aa: CASSIGGSSYEQYF; cdr3_nt: TGTGCCAGCTCGATTGGAGGGAGCTCCTACGAGCAGTACTTC
d_call: TRBD2; j_call: TRBJ2-5; cdr3_length: 17; clone_size: few; v_call: TRBV18; cdr3_aa: CASSLGTSGRRRETQYF; cdr3_nt: TGTGCCAGCTCCCTCGGGACTAGCGGGAGGAGGAGAGAGACCCAGTACTTC
d_call: TRBD1; j_call: TRBJ2-6; cdr3_length: 19; clone_size: NA; v_call: TRBV10-1; cdr3_aa: CASSDNCWTGLSGANVLTF; cdr3_nt: TGCGCCAGCAGTGACAATTGCTGGACAGGGTTATCTGGGGCCAACGTCCTGACTTTC
d_call: NA; j_call: TRBJ1-3; cdr3_length: 16; clone_size: NA; v_call: TRBV15; cdr3_aa: CATSRDLGGLGNTIYF; cdr3_nt: TGTGCCACCAGCAGAGATCTTGGGGGTCTTGGAAACACCATATATTTT
d_call: TRBD2; j_call: TRBJ2-5; cdr3_length: 15; clone_size: NA; v_call: TRBV5-4; cdr3_aa: CASSLRTSGQETQYF; cdr3_nt: TGTGCCAGCAGCTTGAGGACTAGCGGCCAAGAGACCCAGTACTTC
d_call: TRBD2; j_call: TRBJ2-5; cdr3_length: 14; clone_size: NA; v_call: TRBV5-1; cdr3_aa: CASSLAGPQETQYF; cdr3_nt: TGCGCCAGCAGCCTAGCGGGCCCCCAAGAGACCCAGTACTTC
d_call: TRBD1; j_call: TRBJ1-2; cdr3_length: 13; clone_size: few; v_call: TRBV7-2; cdr3_aa: CASRSGQNYGYTF; cdr3_nt: TGTGCCAGCAGATCGGGACAGAACTATGGCTACACCTTC
d_call: TRBD2; j_call: TRBJ2-1; cdr3_length: 16; clone_size: NA; v_call: TRBV7-2; cdr3_aa: CASSLTAAGGRDEQFF; cdr3_nt: TGTGCCAGCAGCTTAACCGCGGCGGGAGGTCGTGATGAGCAGTTCTTC
d_call: NA; j_call: TRBJ2-1; cdr3_length: 15; clone_size: once; v_call: TRBV30; cdr3_aa: CAWNPFAVLSSEQFF; cdr3_nt: TGTGCCTGGAATCCCTTCGCGGTTCTTAGTTCTGAGCAGTTCTTC
d_call: TRBD2; j_call: TRBJ2-2; cdr3_length: 17; clone_size: NA; v_call: TRBV27; cdr3_aa: CASSPGTSGRGLGELFF; cdr3_nt: TGTGCCAGCAGTCCCGGGACTAGCGGGAGAGGGCTCGGGGAGCTGTTTTTT
d_call: NA; j_call: TRBJ2-1; cdr3_length: 14; clone_size: NA; v_call: TRBV10-1; cdr3_aa: CASSETSSPNEQFF; cdr3_nt: TGCGCCAGCAGTGAGACTAGCAGTCCCAATGAGCAGTTCTTC
d_call: NA; j_call: TRBJ1-6; cdr3_length: 14; clone_size: NA; v_call: TRBV5-4; cdr3_aa: CASSLGGGNSPLHF; cdr3_nt: TGTGCCAGCAGCTTGGGTGGGGGAAATTCACCCCTCCACTTT
d_call: TRBD2; j_call: TRBJ2-7; cdr3_length: 15; clone_size: NA; v_call: TRBV6-5; cdr3_aa: CASSRGTSGTHEQYF; cdr3_nt: TGTGCCAGCAGTAGAGGGACTAGCGGGACCCACGAGCAGTACTTC
d_call: TRBD2; j_call: TRBJ2-1; cdr3_length: 16; clone_size: NA; v_call: TRBV10-1; cdr3_aa: CASSGYRSGSYNEQFF; cdr3_nt: TGCGCCAGCAGTGGTTACCGGAGCGGGAGTTACAATGAGCAGTTCTTC
d_call: TRBD2; j_call: TRBJ2-1; cdr3_length: 14; clone_size: few; v_call: TRBV2; cdr3_aa: CASSGLLAGAEQFF; cdr3_nt: TGTGCCAGCAGTGGGTTACTAGCGGGGGCTGAGCAGTTCTTC
d_call: NA; j_call: TRBJ1-4; cdr3_length: 15; clone_size: NA; v_call: TRBV11-2; cdr3_aa: CASSFLPGRDEKLFF; cdr3_nt: TGTGCCAGCAGCTTTCTCCCGGGCCGGGATGAAAAACTGTTTTTT
d_call: TRBD2; j_call: TRBJ2-2; cdr3_length: 16; clone_size: NA; v_call: TRBV11-3; cdr3_aa: CASSTTLAGETGELFF; cdr3_nt: TGTGCCAGCAGCACGACCCTAGCGGGTGAAACCGGGGAGCTGTTTTTT
d_call: NA; j_call: TRBJ2-3; cdr3_length: 13; clone_size: NA; v_call: TRBV28; cdr3_aa: CASSPSGTDTQYF; cdr3_nt: TGTGCCAGCAGTCCCTCCGGGACAGATACGCAGTATTTT
d_call: NA; j_call: TRBJ1-2; cdr3_length: 13; clone_size: NA; v_call: TRBV14; cdr3_aa: CASSHSGSYGYTF; cdr3_nt: TGTGCCAGCAGCCATAGTGGGTCATATGGCTACACCTTC
d_call: TRBD2; j_call: TRBJ2-7; cdr3_length: 15; clone_size: NA; v_call: TRBV19; cdr3_aa: CASGRGTSGAYEQYF; cdr3_nt: TGTGCCAGTGGGAGGGGGACTAGCGGGGCCTACGAGCAGTACTTC
d_call: NA; j_call: TRBJ2-3; cdr3_length: 16; clone_size: NA; v_call: TRBV27; cdr3_aa: CASQTFWARGTDTQYF; cdr3_nt: TGTGCCAGCCAAACTTTCTGGGCCAGGGGCACAGATACGCAGTATTTT